Here is one T cell receptor beta chain with its context. In this CDR3 the conserved last residue, phenylalanine or tryptophan, is missing, so a read error is likely. TCRdb processed the RT-PCR reads anew with MiXCR; each CDR3 protein has one entry. The table records 650,000 to 800,000 distinct CDR3 sequences, 12% to 15% of them present only once. Trimming removed 4 bases from V and 1 base from J; junction bases left unmatched: 2. Germline values: CDR1 LGHNA, CDR2 YSLEER. This CDR3 has 15 residues. The sequence came from a female donor in good health, serving as a healthy control. The V call is TRBV4-3, the J call TRBJ2-3; 10 positions agree with TRBD2. Input material: memory CD4+ T cells from blood. Written as DNA, the CDR3 is TGCGCCAGCAGCCTGGGGACTAGCGGCACAGATACGCAGTATTCT. The encoded protein is CASSLGTSGTDTQYS.